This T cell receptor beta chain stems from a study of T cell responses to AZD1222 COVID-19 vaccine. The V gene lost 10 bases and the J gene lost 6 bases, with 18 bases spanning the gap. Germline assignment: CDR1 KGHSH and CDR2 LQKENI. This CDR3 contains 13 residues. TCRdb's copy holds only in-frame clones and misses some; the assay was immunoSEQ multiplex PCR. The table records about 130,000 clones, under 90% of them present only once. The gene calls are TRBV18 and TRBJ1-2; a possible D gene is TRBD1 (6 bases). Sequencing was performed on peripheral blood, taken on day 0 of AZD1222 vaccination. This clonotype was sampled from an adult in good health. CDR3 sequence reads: CATSEDRLDGYTF. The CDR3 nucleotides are TGTGCCACCTCCGAAGACAGGTTAGATGGCTACACCTTC.